A single sample is the source of the 8 T cell receptor beta chains below, sequenced in a study of blood T cell repertoires in COVID-19. Sequenced by immunoSEQ multiplex PCR; TCRdb stores in-frame clones only, minus some. This table holds about 120,000 clones, around 91% found once. Specimen: peripheral blood. The source is a man aged 70-80 years with active or convalescent COVID-19.

This clone has only one observation. V is TRBV28 and J is TRBJ2-3; D may be TRBD2 (5 bases). V was clipped by 4 bases and J by 4 bases, with 6 bases between them. The CDR3 extends over 12 amino acids. From germline, CDR1 is MDHEN and CDR2 SYDVKM. The CDR3 DNA is TGTGCCAGCAGTTCACTAGCAGATACGCAGTATTTT. This codes for CASSSLADTQYF.

The genes are TRBV28 and TRBJ2-1; TRBD1 might be the D (5 bases). Germline V gene sequence: CDR1 MDHEN, CDR2 SYDVKM. The CDR3 is made up of 17 amino acids. V lost 1 base, J lost 3 bases, and 16 bases lay in between. This chain's CDR3 is CASSLSIGQGNYNEQFF. The DNA of the CDR3 is TGTGCCAGCAGTTTATCAATTGGTCAGGGTAACTACAATGAGCAGTTCTTC. Full variable domain (outside the CDR3, taken from reference TRBV28 and TRBJ2-1): DVKVTQSSRYLVKRTGEKVFLECVQDMDHENMFWYRQDPGLGLRLIYFSYDVKMKEKGDIPEGYSVSREKKERFSLILESASTNQTSMYLCASSLSIGQGNYNEQFFGPGTRLTVL.

The chain combines TRBV7-9 with TRBJ1-1; the D gene is possibly TRBD1 (6 bases). V was clipped by 5 bases and J by 0 bases, with 13 bases between them. The CDR3 sequence is 15 residues long. Germline CDR1 is SEHNR and CDR2 is FQNEAQ (reference sequence). The CDR3 bases are TGTGCCAGCAGCACTCGACAGGTTTTGAACACTGAAGCTTTCTTT. This encodes CASSTRQVLNTEAFF.

The chain employs TRBV28 and TRBJ1-2; TRBD1 aligns across 7 bases. The germline V gene has CDR1 MDHEN and CDR2 SYDVKM. The CDR3 consists of 15 residues. V shed 5 bases, J shed 1 base, and the junction held 7 bases outside the gene matches. Written as DNA, the CDR3 is TGTGCCAGCAGTGGTACAGGGGCTAGTAACTATGGCTACACCTTC. Translation gives CASSGTGASNYGYTF.

This clone occurred once. The J gene is TRBJ2-1, the V gene TRBV9; 12 nucleotides match TRBD2. J gave up 8 bases and V 0 bases, and 3 bases lay outside the gene matches. The CDR3 has 15 amino acids. Germline V gene data show CDR1 as SGDLS and CDR2 as YYNGEE. The CDR3 coding sequence is TGTGCCAGCAGCGTAGGACTAGCGGGAGAGGATGAGCAGTTCTTC. Its protein product is CASSVGLAGEDEQFF.

The chain has TRBV2 and TRBJ2-7; 11 bases fit TRBD2. Germline V CDR1 and CDR2: SNHLY, FYNNEI. V gave up 6 bases and J gave up 3 bases; unmatched junction bases: 7. This CDR3 spans 15 amino acids. The CDR3 DNA is TGTGCCAGCAGCAGAACTAGCGGGAGTTTCTACGAGCAGTACTTC. This gives the protein CASSRTSGSFYEQYF.

The chain recombines TRBV5-4 with TRBJ2-4, with TRBD1 matching 10 bases. J was trimmed by 6 bases and V by 4 bases; bases with no gene match: 4. The V gene's germline CDR1 is SGHNT and CDR2 YYREEE (reference sequence). The CDR3 covers 14 residues. The chain's CDR3 is CASSIRDRGNIQYF. DNA for the CDR3: TGTGCCAGCAGCATACGGGACAGGGGAAACATTCAGTACTTC.

The chain links TRBV10-3 to TRBJ1-1, with D possibly being TRBD1 (5 bases). Germline CDR1 and CDR2: ENHRY and SYGVKD. The V end was cut by 6 bases, the J end by 1 base, with 12 bases between. This CDR3 spans 14 amino acids. The CDR3 nucleotides read TGTGCCATCAGGCCGGACATGGAGAACACTGAAGCTTTCTTT. Its translation is CAIRPDMENTEAFF.